The T cell receptor beta chain under discussion was sequenced for a study of cytomegalovirus exposure and HLA in healthy donors. Study-level information: From 150 million to 200 million T cells, an earlier analysis saw approximately 110 million unique TCR beta sequences. Findings and caveats of the study: No immune exposure information besides CMV serostatus was available. There were some V segments, including TRBV6-2 and TRBV6-3, excluded as indistinguishable.

Use of 60 Vbeta and 13 Jbeta primers characterized the PCR. The protocol was immunoSEQ multiplex PCR, while the TCRdb copy is restricted to in-frame clones and leaves out a portion. Here the sample spans 110,000 to 150,000 clones, roughly 77% being singletons. For this clone: No antigen is known for it.

Trimming at V came to 4 bases and at J to 14 bases, leaving 6 bases not matched to a gene. CDR1 and CDR2 (germline): SNHLY, FYNNEI. The CDR3 is 13 amino acids. The origin of this receptor is a woman in her 30s in good health and CMV-seronegative. This chain joins TRBV2 and TRBJ1-6; 9 bases are shared with TRBD1. The sample consisted of PBMCs. Here the CDR3 DNA reads TGTGCCAGCAGTGGGGGACAGGGTCTCACCCTCCACTTT. This translates into CASSGGQGLTLHF. Using reference TRBV2 and TRBJ1-6 for the parts outside the CDR3, the full variable domain is EPEVTQTPSHQVTQMGQEVILRCVPISNHLYFYWYRQILGQKVEFLVSFYNNEISEKSEIFDDQFSVERPDGSNFTLKIRSTKLEDSAMYFCASSGGQGLTLHFGNGTRLTVT.